The 8 T cell receptor beta chains listed next were all sequenced from one sample in a study of blood T cell repertoires in COVID-19. Some clones are missing from TCRdb's copy, which holds only in-frame ones; the method was immunoSEQ multiplex PCR. The sample consists of about 220,000 clones, 70% to 85% of them appearing once. The sample was peripheral blood. The source is a man aged 40-55 years who had recovered from COVID-19.

The rearrangement links TRBV3-1 (or the pseudogene TRBV3-2) to TRBJ2-3, with TRBD2 matching 7 bases. CDR1 is LGHDT, CDR2 YNNKEL, per germline (reference sequence). Trimming took 0 bases from V and 4 from J; bases not matched to a gene: 10. The CDR3 runs 17 residues. CDR3 nucleotide sequence: TGTGCCAGCAGCCAAGATAGCGGCGGGAGTAAGGCAGATACGCAGTATTTT. Protein: CASSQDSGGSKADTQYF.

The chain combines TRBV6-2 or TRBV6-3 with TRBJ2-5; no firm D call. With 3 bases removed from V and 4 bases from J, the gap between germline ends came to 9 bases. The CDR3 consists of 13 residues. Germline V gene lookup returns CDR1 MNHEY and CDR2 SVGEGT. The CDR3 DNA sequence: TGTGCCAGCAGTTATGCGCGCATAGAGACCCAGTACTTC. Its translation: CASSYARIETQYF.

The chain carries TRBV9 and TRBJ1-3; D call uncertain. The ends were cut back, 4 bases at V and 4 bases at J, with 21 bases in the middle. The germline CDR1 and CDR2 sequences are SGDLS and YYNGEE. CDR3 size: 17 residues. CDR3 region: CASSPTTSYRWGNTIYF. In nucleotides, the CDR3 is TGTGCCAGCAGCCCAACGACAAGCTACAGATGGGGAAACACCATATATTTT.

The rearrangement links TRBV10-3 to TRBJ2-5; 8 bases line up with TRBD1. The CDR3 spans 16 residues. V dropped 3 bases and J dropped 0; count of bases not matched to a gene: 6. Germline CDR1 and CDR2: ENHRY and SYGVKD. The CDR3: CAISDGTGRDQETQYF. CDR3 bases: TGTGCCATCAGTGATGGGACAGGCCGGGACCAAGAGACCCAGTACTTC.

The rearrangement joins TRBV19 to TRBJ1-1; unclear D gene. Germline loops: CDR1 LNHDA, CDR2 SQIVND (reference sequence). The germline V and J ends were trimmed by 5 bases and 4 bases, with 11 bases remaining between them. This CDR3 is 13 amino acids long. The CDR3 DNA reads TGTGCCAGTAGTCTCCGAGGAGCCACTGAAGCTTTCTTT. Amino acid sequence: CASSLRGATEAFF. The variable domain in full, with the rest retrieved from reference TRBV19 and TRBJ1-1, is DGGITQSPKYLFRKEGQNVTLSCEQNLNHDAMYWYRQDPGQGLRLIYYSQIVNDFQKGDIAEGYSVSREKKESFPLTVTSAQKNPTAFYLCASSLRGATEAFFGQGTRLTVV.

The chain links TRBV19 to TRBJ1-3; no clear D gene. The germline gives CDR1 LNHDA, CDR2 SQIVND (reference sequence). This CDR3 has 16 residues. The V gene lost 5 bases and the J gene lost 0 bases, with 14 bases spanning the gap. The CDR3, as DNA: TGTGCCAGTAGTGGTCCCCCAGGTATCTCTGGAAACACCATATATTTT. It codes for CASSGPPGISGNTIYF.

The V call is TRBV5-6, the J call TRBJ1-1; a possible D gene is TRBD1 (5 bases). The CDR3 consists of 14 residues. CDR1 is SGHDT, CDR2 YYEEEE, per germline. Trimming took off 2 bases at V and 1 base at J, with 9 bases between the two ends. CDR3 sequence (DNA): TGTGCCAGCAGCTTATTTGACAGGAACACTGAAGCTTTCTTT. It yields the protein CASSLFDRNTEAFF.

V is TRBV29-1 and J is TRBJ2-1, with 7 bases that match TRBD2. From germline, CDR1 is SQVTM and CDR2 ANQGSEA. With 4 bases clipped from V and 7 bases from J, the junction kept 10 bases outside the gene matches. The CDR3 consists of 14 residues. The CDR3 region is CSVVLGRGGNEQFF. The CDR3 DNA follows: TGCAGCGTTGTTCTGGGGCGGGGAGGGAATGAGCAGTTCTTC.